These T cell receptor beta chains were read from a single sample in a study of blood T cell repertoires in COVID-19. Some clones are missing from TCRdb's copy, which holds only in-frame ones; the method was immunoSEQ multiplex PCR. The data contain more than 85,000 clones, 90% to 95% of them singletons. The source material was peripheral blood. The receptors stem from a man aged 60 to 75 with acute or convalescent COVID-19. Each CDR3 is given with its conserved first and last residue. Fields, in order: clone size, J gene, V gene, CDR3 protein. Only part of the rows carry a size: once, few, many, or a class if the clone is expanded.

size: -; J: TRBJ1-1; V: TRBV5-3; CDR3: CARNEQGALNTEAFF
size: -; J: TRBJ1-2; V: TRBV6-5; CDR3: CASSPLAGGGYTF
size: -; J: TRBJ2-1; V: TRBV11-3; CDR3: CASSLGPSKLDEQFF
size: -; J: TRBJ1-3; V: TRBV11-1; CDR3: CASSAHTGNTIYF
size: -; J: TRBJ1-2; V: TRBV30; CDR3: CAWASGIGYGYTF
size: -; J: TRBJ2-7; V: TRBV19; CDR3: CASSELAGGMGEQYF
size: -; J: TRBJ1-2; V: TRBV9; CDR3: CASSVALFPANYGYTF
size: -; J: TRBJ1-5; V: TRBV6-5; CDR3: CASSFRGENQPQHF
size: -; J: TRBJ1-1; V: TRBV21-1; CDR3: CASSNHRDRDFGMNTEAFF
size: -; J: TRBJ1-1; V: TRBV12-5; CDR3: CASGLPPGLVEAFF
size: -; J: TRBJ2-7; V: TRBV28; CDR3: CASSGLAGAYEQYF
size: once; J: TRBJ1-1; V: TRBV2; CDR3: CASSGLGARYTEAFF
size: -; J: TRBJ2-2; V: TRBV10-2; CDR3: CASRLAGGPGELFF
size: once; J: TRBJ2-7; V: TRBV19; CDR3: CASKPGTSSSYEQYF
size: -; J: TRBJ1-2; V: TRBV28; CDR3: CASSLPTGPYGYTF
size: -; J: TRBJ2-1; V: TRBV9; CDR3: CASSATKTSYNEQFF
size: -; J: TRBJ2-7; V: TRBV4-2; CDR3: CASSQDRTGAYEQYF
size: -; J: TRBJ2-3; V: TRBV7-2; CDR3: CASLFKGGLDTQYF
size: -; J: TRBJ2-3; V: TRBV9; CDR3: CASSVTPGDTQYF
size: -; J: TRBJ2-7; V: TRBV27; CDR3: CASSFGTTYEQYF
size: -; J: TRBJ2-7; V: TRBV20-1; CDR3: CSGGRDNEQYF
size: -; J: TRBJ2-3; V: TRBV27; CDR3: CASSSERSTDTQYF
size: -; J: TRBJ2-5; V: TRBV20-1; CDR3: CSASERETQYF
size: -; J: TRBJ1-4; V: TRBV14; CDR3: CASSPYTSVSEKLFF
size: -; J: TRBJ2-1; V: TRBV27; CDR3: CASSLGGASSNEQFF
size: once; J: TRBJ2-7; V: TRBV6-5; CDR3: CASSYRSGQYEQYF
size: -; J: TRBJ2-4; V: TRBV10-2; CDR3: CASSSGRVVNIQYF
size: -; J: TRBJ1-4; V: TRBV7-2; CDR3: CASSQQREDEKLFF
size: -; J: TRBJ2-2; V: TRBV19; CDR3: CASTPPVAGANTGELFF
size: -; J: TRBJ2-7; V: TRBV19; CDR3: CASSKDSSYEQYF
size: -; J: TRBJ2-1; V: TRBV6-2/TRBV6-3; CDR3: CASSQTTGTSGRGRTYNEQFF
size: few; J: TRBJ2-5; V: TRBV4-3; CDR3: CASSRTGQHQETQYF
size: -; J: TRBJ1-5; V: TRBV2; CDR3: CASSGGLSISYSNQPQHF
size: -; J: TRBJ2-1; V: TRBV28; CDR3: CASRPRLSSSYNEQFF
size: -; J: TRBJ1-4; V: TRBV19; CDR3: CASSGHHPGTGYEKLFF
size: -; J: TRBJ1-1; V: TRBV6-2/TRBV6-3; CDR3: CASSRGTGSAEAFF
size: -; J: TRBJ2-2; V: TRBV14; CDR3: CASSQGSGNTGELFF
size: -; J: TRBJ2-5; V: TRBV5-1; CDR3: CASSLRGSKQETQYF
size: -; J: TRBJ1-4; V: TRBV10-3; CDR3: CATAGQGNEKLFF
size: -; J: TRBJ2-2; V: TRBV4-1; CDR3: CASSGRGPTEYTGELFF
size: -; J: TRBJ1-1; V: TRBV3-1/TRBV3-2; CDR3: CASRLGENTEAFF
size: once; J: TRBJ2-3; V: TRBV28; CDR3: CASSLPTELTDTQYF
size: -; J: TRBJ2-1; V: TRBV18; CDR3: CASSSGLAGPNNEQFF
size: -; J: TRBJ2-1; V: TRBV18; CDR3: CASSQGQRSGREQFF
size: -; J: TRBJ2-2; V: TRBV9; CDR3: CASSVSQPGLAGGFEHRGAVF
size: -; J: TRBJ2-1; V: TRBV5-6; CDR3: CASSHRTSGRVGNEQFF
size: -; J: TRBJ1-1; V: TRBV5-1; CDR3: CASSGDRGNTEAFF
size: -; J: TRBJ2-5; V: TRBV5-1; CDR3: CASTEDRATETQYF
size: once; J: TRBJ2-7; V: TRBV11-2; CDR3: CASSLREDEQYF
size: -; J: TRBJ2-7; V: TRBV6-5; CDR3: CASSYSGLAGGEQYF
size: -; J: TRBJ1-3; V: TRBV5-5; CDR3: CASSLGDRGSGNTIYF
size: -; J: TRBJ2-1; V: TRBV10-3; CDR3: CAISELGVGEQFF
size: -; J: TRBJ1-1; V: TRBV25-1; CDR3: CASSREGVNTEAFF